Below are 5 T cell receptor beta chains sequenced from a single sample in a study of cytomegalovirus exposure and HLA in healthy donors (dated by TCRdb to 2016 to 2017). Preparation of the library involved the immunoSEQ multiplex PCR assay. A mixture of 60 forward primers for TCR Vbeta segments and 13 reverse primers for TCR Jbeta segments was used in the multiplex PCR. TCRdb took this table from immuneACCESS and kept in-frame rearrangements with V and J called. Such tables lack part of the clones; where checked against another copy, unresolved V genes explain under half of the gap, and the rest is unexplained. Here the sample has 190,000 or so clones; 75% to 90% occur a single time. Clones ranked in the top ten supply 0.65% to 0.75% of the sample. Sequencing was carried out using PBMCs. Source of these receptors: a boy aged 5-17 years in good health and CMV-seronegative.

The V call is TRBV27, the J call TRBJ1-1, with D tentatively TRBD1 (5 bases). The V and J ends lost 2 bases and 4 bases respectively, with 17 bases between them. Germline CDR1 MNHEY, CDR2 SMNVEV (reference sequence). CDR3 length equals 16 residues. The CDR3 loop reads CASSLRVGEVSTEAFF. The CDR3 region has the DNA TGTGCCAGCAGTTTAAGGGTAGGGGAGGTATCCACTGAAGCTTTCTTT.

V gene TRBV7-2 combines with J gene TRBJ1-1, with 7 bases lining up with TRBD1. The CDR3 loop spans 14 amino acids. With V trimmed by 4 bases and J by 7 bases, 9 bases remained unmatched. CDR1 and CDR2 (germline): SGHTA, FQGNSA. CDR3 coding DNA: TGTGCCAGCAGCTCAGGACAGGATTTGTTTGAAGCTTTCTTT. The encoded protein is CASSSGQDLFEAFF.

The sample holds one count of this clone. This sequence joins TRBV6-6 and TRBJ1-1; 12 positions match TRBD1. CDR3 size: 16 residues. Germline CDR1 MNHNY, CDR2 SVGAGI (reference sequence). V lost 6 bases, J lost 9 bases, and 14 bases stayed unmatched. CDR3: CASSHSSPGQGAKAFF. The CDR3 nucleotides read TGTGCCAGCAGCCATTCAAGCCCGGGACAGGGGGCTAAAGCTTTCTTT.

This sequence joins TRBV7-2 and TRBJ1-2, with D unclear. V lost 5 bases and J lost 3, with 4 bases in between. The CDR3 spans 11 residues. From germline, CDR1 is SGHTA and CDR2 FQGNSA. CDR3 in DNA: TGTGCCAGCAGCGAGCACTATGGCTACACCTTC. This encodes CASSEHYGYTF.

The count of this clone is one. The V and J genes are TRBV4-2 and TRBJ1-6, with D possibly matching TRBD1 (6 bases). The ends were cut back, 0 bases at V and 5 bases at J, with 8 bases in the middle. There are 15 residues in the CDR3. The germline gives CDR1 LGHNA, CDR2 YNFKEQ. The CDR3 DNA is TGTGCCAGCAGCCAAGACAGGGGTAATAATTCACCCCTCCACTTT. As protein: CASSQDRGNNSPLHF.